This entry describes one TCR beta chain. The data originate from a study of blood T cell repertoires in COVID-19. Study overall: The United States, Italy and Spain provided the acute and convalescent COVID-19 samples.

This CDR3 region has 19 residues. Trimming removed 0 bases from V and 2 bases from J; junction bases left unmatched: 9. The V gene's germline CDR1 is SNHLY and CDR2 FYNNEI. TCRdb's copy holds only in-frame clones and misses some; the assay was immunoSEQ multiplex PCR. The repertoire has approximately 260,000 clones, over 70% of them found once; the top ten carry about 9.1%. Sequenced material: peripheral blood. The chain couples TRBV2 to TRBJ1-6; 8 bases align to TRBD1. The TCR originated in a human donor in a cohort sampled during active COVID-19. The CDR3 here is CASSEAAFQGATYNSPLHF. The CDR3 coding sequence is TGTGCCAGCAGTGAAGCCGCCTTCCAGGGGGCCACCTATAATTCACCCCTCCACTTT.